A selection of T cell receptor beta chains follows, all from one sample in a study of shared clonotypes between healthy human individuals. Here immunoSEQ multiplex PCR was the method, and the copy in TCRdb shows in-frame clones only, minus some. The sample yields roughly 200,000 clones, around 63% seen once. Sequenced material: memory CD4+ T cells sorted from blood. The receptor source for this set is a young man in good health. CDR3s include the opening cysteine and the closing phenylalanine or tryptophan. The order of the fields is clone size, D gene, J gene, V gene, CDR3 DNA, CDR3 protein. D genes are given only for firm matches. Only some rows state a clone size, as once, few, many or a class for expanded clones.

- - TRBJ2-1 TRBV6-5 TGTGCCACCAAACCCCTAGCACGGGGACCTAATGAGCAGTTCTTC CATKPLARGPNEQFF
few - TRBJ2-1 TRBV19 TGTGCCAGTAGTACTGAGAGCTACAATGAGCAGTTCTTC CASSTESYNEQFF
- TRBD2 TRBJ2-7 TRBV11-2 TGTGCCAGCAGCCCGGGACTAGCGGGAGTCGAGCAGTACTTC CASSPGLAGVEQYF
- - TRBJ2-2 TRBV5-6 TGTGCCAGCCTGGATCGGGGCAGGAGGACCGGGGAGCTGTTTTTT CASLDRGRRTGELFF
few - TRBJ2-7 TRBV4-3 TGCGCCAGCAGCCAGACCAGGAGGGGAAACTACGAGCAGTACTTC CASSQTRRGNYEQYF
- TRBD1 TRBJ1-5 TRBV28 TGTGCCGCCAGAGACTCAGGGGGCTTCCAGCCCCAGCATTTT CAARDSGGFQPQHF
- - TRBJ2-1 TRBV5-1 TGCGCCAGCAGCTTGAGGGGAGAACTGGATAACAATGAGCAGTTCTTC CASSLRGELDNNEQFF
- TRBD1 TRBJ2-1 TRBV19 TGTGCCAGTAGTATAGAGTATCGGACAGGGCGATACAATGAGCAGTTCTTC CASSIEYRTGRYNEQFF
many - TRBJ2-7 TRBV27 TGTGCCAGCAGTCGAGGCGGCGAATACGAGCAGTACTTC CASSRGGEYEQYF
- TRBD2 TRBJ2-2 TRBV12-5 TGTGCTAGTGGTCCGAGCGGGAGGCAGAACACCGGGGAGCTGTTTTTT CASGPSGRQNTGELFF
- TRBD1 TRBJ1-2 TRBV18 TGTGCCAGCTCACCCTTAGGACAGGGCGATGGCTACACCTTC CASSPLGQGDGYTF
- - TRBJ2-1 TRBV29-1 TGCAGCGTCCGACTAGGAAGCTACAATGAGCAGTTCTTC CSVRLGSYNEQFF
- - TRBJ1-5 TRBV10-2 TGCGCCAGCAGAGAGATTTCTAATCAGCCCCAGCATTTT CASREISNQPQHF
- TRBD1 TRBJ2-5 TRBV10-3 TGTGCCATAAAGACAGGGGGTGAGACCCAGTACTTC CAIKTGGETQYF
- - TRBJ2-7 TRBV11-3 TGTGCCAGCAGCTCCGCAATTGGCGAGCAGTACTTC CASSSAIGEQYF
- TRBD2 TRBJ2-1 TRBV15 TGTGCCACCAGCAGAACCCCGGGGCTAGCGGGACACCGTACCTACAATGAGCAGTTCTTC CATSRTPGLAGHRTYNEQFF
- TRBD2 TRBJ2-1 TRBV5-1 TGCGCCAGCAGCTTGATGGTCGGGGTAGCGGGAGTAGTATCGGGTAATGAGCAGTTCTTC CASSLMVGVAGVVSGNEQFF
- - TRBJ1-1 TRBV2 TGTGCCAGCACGGACGTCCCGACCCAAGCTTTCTTT CASTDVPTQAFF
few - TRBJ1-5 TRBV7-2 TGTGCCAGCAGCTTTGGGAATCAGCCCCAGCATTTT CASSFGNQPQHF
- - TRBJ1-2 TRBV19 TGTGCCAGTAGTGGGTCAAATCGAAAGACCTATGGCTACACCTTC CASSGSNRKTYGYTF
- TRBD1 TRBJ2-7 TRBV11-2 TGTGCCAGCAGCGCCAACAGGGACAGTTCCTACGAGCAGTACTTC CASSANRDSSYEQYF
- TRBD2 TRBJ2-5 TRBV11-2 TGTGCCAGCAGCACCCCTAAGACTAGCGGGAGGCAGACCCAGTACTTC CASSTPKTSGRQTQYF
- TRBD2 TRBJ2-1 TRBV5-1 TGCGCCAGCAGCTCCGTACTAGCGGGGGGAAGCTCCTACAATGAGCAGTTCTTC CASSSVLAGGSSYNEQFF
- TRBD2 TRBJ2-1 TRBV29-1 TGCAGCGTTTGGACTAGCGGGAGTACCTCCTACAATGAGCAGTTCTTC CSVWTSGSTSYNEQFF
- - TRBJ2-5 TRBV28 TGTGCCAGCAGTTTCGGCGTTAGCGTTGAGACCCAGTACTTC CASSFGVSVETQYF
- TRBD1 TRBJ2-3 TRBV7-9 TGTGCCAGCAGCTACCGGACAGGGGGCAGCGCAGATACGCAGTATTTT CASSYRTGGSADTQYF
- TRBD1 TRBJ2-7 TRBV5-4 TGTGCCAGCAGCCAAGAAAACCCGGGACAGGGTTCTTACGAGCAGTACTTC CASSQENPGQGSYEQYF
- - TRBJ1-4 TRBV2 TGTGCCAGCAAGTTGTTAACTAATGAAAAACTGTTTTTT CASKLLTNEKLFF
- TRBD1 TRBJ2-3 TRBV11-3 TGTGCCAGCAGCTTCAGGGGGCAAACAGATACGCAGTATTTT CASSFRGQTDTQYF
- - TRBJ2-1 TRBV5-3 TGTGCCAGAAGCTTTGAAGTCCGGTTCTTC CARSFEVRFF
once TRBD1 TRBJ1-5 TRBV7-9 TGTGCCAGCAGCTATGGACAGGGGCACAATCAGCCCCAGCATTTT CASSYGQGHNQPQHF
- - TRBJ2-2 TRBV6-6 TGTGCCACCCGACGGACCGGGGAGCTGTTTTTT CATRRTGELFF
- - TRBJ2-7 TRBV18 TGTGCCAGCTCATTGCAGGGCTACGAGCAGTACTTC CASSLQGYEQYF
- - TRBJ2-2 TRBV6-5 TGTGCCAGCCACCGAGACACCGGGGAGCTGTTTTTT CASHRDTGELFF
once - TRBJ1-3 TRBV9 TGTGCCAGCAGCGTTGAGGGAACCTCTGGAAACACCATATATTTT CASSVEGTSGNTIYF
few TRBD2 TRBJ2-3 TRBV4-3 TGCGCCAGCAGCCAAGGGGCAGCGGGAAGTACAGATACGCAGTATTTT CASSQGAAGSTDTQYF
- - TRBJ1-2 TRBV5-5 TGTGCCAGCAGCTTGGCTGGAAACTATGGCTACACCTTC CASSLAGNYGYTF
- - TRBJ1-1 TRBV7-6 TGTGCCAGCAGCCGTGGCCGGAACACTGAAGCTTTCTTT CASSRGRNTEAFF
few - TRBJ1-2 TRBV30 TGTGCCTGGAGTAATTACAGAGATGGCTACACCTTC CAWSNYRDGYTF
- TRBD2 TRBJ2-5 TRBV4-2 TGTGCCAGCAGCCGAGAGACTAGCGGACAAGAGACCCAGTACTTC CASSRETSGQETQYF